This TCR beta chain was retrieved from a study of T-cell memory formation after mild COVID-19 (dated by TCRdb to the early 2020s). Regarding the research as a whole: TCR sequence clusters from the two donors were found to be largely donor specific. In a couple of donors, T-cell clones that expanded and contracted after mild COVID-19 were followed by sequencing TCRalpha and TCRbeta repertoires longitudinally. Two young, previously healthy adult volunteers made up the cohort, one male and one female.

As for this clonotype: What this receptor recognizes is not known. It has no much larger one-base neighbor in the sample; base qualities were not kept.

V and J are truncated by 4 bases and 7 bases respectively, leaving an intervening sequence of 14 bases. Its CDR3 holds 14 amino acids, cysteine through phenylalanine. The read is trimmed to its CDR3 DNA, 42 bases read in frame from base 1. Based on the germline V gene, the CDR1 and CDR2 sequences are MGHDK and SYGVNS. TCRdb lists the instrument as Illumina NovaSeq 6000. TCRalpha and TCRbeta cDNA libraries were constructed by 5'RACE with constant-segment primers, with sample barcodes and unique molecular identifiers being introduced. Trizol reagent was used to extract RNA from every sample. Libraries were amplified in two PCR steps, with a second sample barcode and Illumina TruSeq adapters added in the second step. Libraries were sequenced on an Illumina NovaSeq with 2 x 150 bp paired-end reads. The source study handled its data this way. The reads were demultiplexed and collapsed into UMI-guided consensus sequences using migec v1.2.7. Using mixcr v2.1.11, the UMI consensuses were aligned to TRA and TRB V and J templates and assembled into clonotypes. Clonotypes were classified as expanded or contracted when called significant by both edgeR and NoisET, with noise models trained on biological replicates. For edgeR calls, the cutoffs were a false discovery rate-adjusted p below 0.01 and a log2 fold-change threshold of 1. As an exploratory analysis of dynamics, max-normalized trajectories of the 1000 most abundant clonotypes were examined by PCA with hierarchical clustering. Each responding clone was given a CD4 or CD8 phenotype based on the CD4+ and CD8+ repertoires, which had been sequenced separately. TCRdb applied fastp at Q25 and MiXCR to the public reads, then kept only in-frame beta chains. Under each unique CDR3 protein, matching rows form one entry showing the most common genes and DNA. TCRdb assigned the V and J calls; the authors' analysis was not used. The sample table holds tens of thousands of distinct CDR3 sequences, of which around 6.1% were seen once. The ten largest clonotypes hold approximately 0.81% of the sample.

On the study overall, not on this receptor specifically: Contracting CD4+ clones turned up mainly in the CM and EM memory subsets, whereas EMRA was where CD8+ clones were enriched. From day 15 to 85, contracting clones showed balanced CD4/CD8 phenotypes, whereas a second wave of clones that expanded from day 15 to 37 leaned towards CD4+. Some responding clones were detected in pre-infection memory, which suggested that pre-existing cross-reactive memory T cells had joined the SARS-CoV-2 response. Only two mild cases were covered by the study, and larger cohorts that include severe cases with pre-infection samples were considered necessary. SARS-CoV-2 specificity of the second-wave clones peaking on day 37 was not confirmed.

Ficoll-Paque density gradient centrifugation was used to isolate PBMCs. The sequenced material came from PBMCs or a T cell subset sorted from them (not recorded which). This TCR derives from an adult who had mild COVID-19 (a few samples of this study predate the infection). The sample titles of this study are shuffled in the database, so cell type and time point are left out. Recombination joined TRBV25-1 with TRBJ1-3, and perhaps TRBD1 as D gene, on 6 matching bases. The DNA reads TGTGCCAGCAGTGTTTCAGGGGATTCGAACACCATATATTTT. The encoded protein is CASSVSGDSNTIYF.